Listed here are 24 T cell receptor beta chains from one sample, sequenced in a study of cytomegalovirus exposure and HLA in healthy donors. The study ran its PCR with 60 Vbeta and 13 Jbeta primers. The method was immunoSEQ multiplex PCR; TCRdb's version includes in-frame clones alone and lacks a portion of them. The data contain tens of thousands of clones, over 70% of them singletons. The sequenced sample consisted of PBMCs. The receptors were sampled from a woman aged 40 to 55 in good health and CMV-seronegative.

This sequence joins TRBV5-8 and TRBJ1-4; maybe TRBD1 (6 bases). CDR3 length: 19 amino acids. Germline CDR1 is SGHTS and CDR2 is YDEGEE. The V end was cut by 0 bases, the J end by 3 bases, with 21 bases between. CDR3 sequence: CASSLGRSRTADSNEKLFF. The CDR3 DNA reads as TGTGCCAGCAGCTTGGGACGCAGCAGGACAGCAGACTCTAATGAAAAACTGTTTTTT.

The chain is built from TRBV6-5 and TRBJ2-1, with TRBD2 as a possible D gene (6 bases). CDR1 is MNHEY, CDR2 SVGAGI, per germline. V lost 4 bases to trimming and J lost 7 bases, with 20 bases between them. The CDR3 spans 16 residues. The CDR3 is CASSSYSGTARNEQFF. The CDR3 DNA follows: TGTGCCAGCAGTTCCTACTCCGGGACTGCTAGAAATGAGCAGTTCTTC.

In DNA form, the CDR3 reads TGCGCCAGCAGCAGTCAGGGGATGAACACTGAAGCTTTCTTT. This codes for CASSSQGMNTEAFF. The chain employs TRBV5-1 and TRBJ1-1; D is perhaps TRBD1 (6 bases). Germline CDR1 and CDR2: SGHRS and YFSETQ. This CDR3 has 14 residues. V gave up 4 bases and J gave up 0 bases, with 10 bases separating them. The variable domain in full, with the rest retrieved from reference TRBV5-1 and TRBJ1-1, is KAGVTQTPRYLIKTRGQQVTLSCSPISGHRSVSWYQQTPGQGLQFLFEYFSETQRNKGNFPGRFSGRQFSNSRSEMNVSTLELGDSALYLCASSSQGMNTEAFFGQGTRLTVV.

The chain employs TRBV7-2 and TRBJ2-5, with 10 bases identical to TRBD1. The germline gives CDR1 SGHTA, CDR2 FQGNSA. V was pared by 3 bases and J by 4 bases, with 2 bases of the junction left unmatched. The CDR3 is made up of 14 amino acids. CDR3 sequence (DNA): TGTGCCAGCAGCTTGACAGGGGGCTTAGAGACCCAGTACTTC. As protein: CASSLTGGLETQYF.

The rearrangement joins TRBV10-3 to TRBJ1-1; 9 bases line up with TRBD1. V was pared by 5 bases and J by 1 base, with 8 bases of the junction left unmatched. The V gene's germline CDR1 is ENHRY and CDR2 SYGVKD. This CDR3 has 16 residues. CDR3 residues: CAISPGQGIWNTEAFF. In DNA form, the CDR3 reads TGTGCCATCAGTCCGGGACAGGGAATATGGAACACTGAAGCTTTCTTT.

The chain carries TRBV9 and TRBJ1-1; possible D gene TRBD1, 6 bases. The CDR3 is 12 residues long. Germline V gives CDR1 SGDLS, CDR2 YYNGEE. Trimming removed 0 bases at V and 8 bases at J, with 8 bases between. The CDR3 bases are TGTGCCAGCAGCGTAGCTACAGGGGAAGCTTTCTTT. Translated, it gives CASSVATGEAFF.

The chain is built from TRBV5-1 and TRBJ2-4, with 9 nucleotides matching TRBD1. Germline CDR1 SGHRS, CDR2 YFSETQ. The CDR3 totals 16 residues. V trimming: 2 bases; J trimming: 1 base; junction bases outside the gene matches: 4. The CDR3 coding sequence is TGCGCCAGCAGCTTACAGGGGGCGTTGGCCAAAAACATTCAGTACTTC. Its translation: CASSLQGALAKNIQYF.

This clone was observed a handful of times. CDR3 sequence: CASSGPGSVYEQYF. The CDR3 DNA reads as TGTGCCAGCAGTGGGCCAGGGTCGGTCTACGAGCAGTACTTC. V is TRBV7-2 and J is TRBJ2-7; a possible D gene is TRBD1 (5 bases). Germline-derived CDR1 and CDR2 are SGHTA and FQGNSA. The CDR3 sequence is 14 residues long. The germline V and J ends were trimmed by 6 bases and 3 bases, with 15 bases remaining between them. Looking up the rest from reference TRBV7-2 and TRBJ2-7 gives the full variable domain: GAGVSQSPSNKVTEKGKDVELRCDPISGHTALYWYRQSLGQGLEFLIYFQGNSAPDKSGLPSDRFSAERTGGSVSTLTIQRTQQEDSAVYLCASSGPGSVYEQYFGPGTRLTVT.

The chain recombines TRBV19 with TRBJ1-2; 9 bases map to TRBD1. V lost 4 bases, J lost 8 bases, and 5 bases stayed unmatched. The germline V gene encodes CDR1 LNHDA and CDR2 SQIVND (reference sequence). The CDR3 is 13 residues long. The CDR3 loop is CASSTEGQGGYTF. CDR3 in DNA: TGTGCCAGTAGTACGGAGGGACAGGGCGGCTACACCTTC.

The chain has TRBV28 and TRBJ2-7; 9 bases fit TRBD2. The trim removed 5 bases at V and 1 base at J, leaving 9 bases unmatched. Germline V gives CDR1 MDHEN, CDR2 SYDVKM. The CDR3 sequence is 16 residues long. CDR3 DNA sequence: TGTGCCAGCAGTGTCCAGCTAGCGGGACGTTCCTACGAGCAGTACTTC. Amino acid sequence: CASSVQLAGRSYEQYF.

The gene calls are TRBV5-1 and TRBJ2-3; 9 bases line up with TRBD2. J lost 4 bases, V lost 1 base, and 7 bases had no gene match. The germline CDR1 and CDR2 sequences are SGHRS and YFSETQ. The CDR3 runs to 16 residues. The CDR3 sequence: CASSLSVAGAADTQYF. The CDR3 DNA reads TGCGCCAGCAGCTTGAGCGTAGCGGGAGCAGCAGATACGCAGTATTTT.

This chain joins TRBV11-2 and TRBJ2-1; TRBD2 is a possible D gene (5 bases). The CDR3 is made up of 14 amino acids. V dropped 5 bases and J dropped 8 bases, with 16 bases sitting between them. Germline loops: CDR1 SGHAT, CDR2 FQNNGV. The CDR3 loop is CASSPPGWSDEQFF. DNA of the CDR3: TGTGCCAGCAGCCCCCCGGGGTGGTCTGATGAGCAGTTCTTC. Filled out from reference TRBV11-2 and TRBJ2-1, the complete variable domain reads EAGVAQSPRYKIIEKRQSVAFWCNPISGHATLYWYQQILGQGPKLLIQFQNNGVVDDSQLPKDRFSAERLKGVDSTLKIQPAKLEDSAVYLCASSPPGWSDEQFFGPGTRLTVL.

V and J are TRBV27 and TRBJ1-1, with D perhaps matching TRBD1 (5 bases). There are 12 residues in the CDR3. Trimming cost V 8 bases and J 4 bases, with 11 bases left between them. Germline lookup yields CDR1 MNHEY and CDR2 SMNVEV (reference sequence). The CDR3 DNA reads as TGTGCCAGCCGGGGGGGGAGCACTGAAGCTTTCTTT. The encoded protein is CASRGGSTEAFF.

The chain links TRBV18 to TRBJ1-5; D is unresolved. V was cut by 5 bases and J by 3 bases, with 8 bases left in between. This CDR3 has 13 residues. In germline, CDR1 is KGHSH, CDR2 LQKENI. This CDR3 reads CASSSSDNQPQHF. The DNA of the CDR3 is TGTGCCAGCTCATCAAGCGACAATCAGCCCCAGCATTTT.

This rearrangement joins TRBV6-6 to TRBJ2-4; tentatively, D is TRBD1 (5 bases). V was pared by 2 bases and J by 1 base, with 12 bases between. Per germline, CDR1 MNHNY and CDR2 SVGAGI (reference sequence). This CDR3 is 16 amino acids long. CDR3 sequence reads: CASSYGAGSAKNIQYF. CDR3 coding DNA: TGTGCCAGCAGTTACGGGGCAGGGTCGGCCAAAAACATTCAGTACTTC.

The chain uses TRBV6-5 and TRBJ2-2, with D possibly matching TRBD2 (6 bases). The CDR3 contains 15 residues. Germline lookup yields CDR1 MNHEY and CDR2 SVGAGI. V was trimmed by 2 bases and J by 2 bases, leaving 9 bases between them. The CDR3 bases are TGTGCCAGCAGTTACACCGGGGGAAACACCGGGGAGCTGTTTTTT. It yields the protein CASSYTGGNTGELFF.

This chain links TRBV5-1 with TRBJ2-3; possible D gene TRBD2, 6 bases. V was clipped by 4 bases and J by 6 bases, with 15 bases between them. From germline, CDR1 is SGHRS and CDR2 YFSETQ. This CDR3 has 14 residues. In DNA, the CDR3 is TGCGCCAGCAGCATGGAGGGGTTTTCCGATACGCAGTATTTT. It yields the protein CASSMEGFSDTQYF. Together with reference TRBV5-1 and TRBJ2-3, the CDR3 gives the full variable domain: KAGVTQTPRYLIKTRGQQVTLSCSPISGHRSVSWYQQTPGQGLQFLFEYFSETQRNKGNFPGRFSGRQFSNSRSEMNVSTLELGDSALYLCASSMEGFSDTQYFGPGTRLTVL.

The genes are TRBV27 and TRBJ2-5; 9 bases align to TRBD1. Trimming at V came to 3 bases and at J to 5 bases, leaving 4 bases not matched to a gene. The CDR3 extends over 14 amino acids. From germline, CDR1 is MNHEY and CDR2 SMNVEV (reference sequence). The CDR3 region is CASSLDRGWETQYF. DNA for the CDR3: TGTGCCAGCAGTTTGGACAGGGGATGGGAGACCCAGTACTTC.

This chain's CDR3 is CASSLEGGRASYEQYF. Written as DNA, the CDR3 is TGTGCCAGCAGCTTGGAAGGTGGGAGGGCCTCCTACGAGCAGTACTTC. This chain uses TRBV5-4 with TRBJ2-7; TRBD2 matches at 7 bases. The V gene end was trimmed by 0 bases and the J gene end by 0 bases; junction bases not matched to a gene: 6. The CDR3 is made up of 16 amino acids. The germline CDR1 and CDR2 sequences are SGHNT and YYREEE (reference sequence).

CDR3 sequence: CASSTGQAYGYTF. In DNA, the CDR3 is TGTGCCAGCAGTACAGGACAGGCCTATGGCTACACCTTC. The chain employs TRBV28 and TRBJ1-2, with 7 bases identical to TRBD1. CDR1 and CDR2 (germline): MDHEN, SYDVKM. The CDR3 totals 13 residues. The trim removed 5 bases at V and 4 bases at J, leaving 4 bases unmatched.

The CDR3 loop is CASSPNGRGSDTQYF. In DNA form, the CDR3 reads TGCGCCAGCAGCCCTAACGGGAGAGGCTCAGATACGCAGTATTTT. The rearrangement links TRBV5-1 to TRBJ2-3; D may be TRBD2 (6 bases). The CDR3 length is 15 residues. The V end lost 4 bases, the J end lost 4 bases, and 16 bases lay between the germline ends. Per germline, CDR1 SGHRS and CDR2 YFSETQ.

CDR3 sequence reads: CASSLSPAYGYTF. CDR3 sequence (DNA): TGTGCCAGCAGTTTATCACCTGCGTATGGCTACACCTTC. The chain links TRBV27 to TRBJ1-2; D unresolved. The CDR3 length is 13 residues. V lost 0 bases and J 5 bases, leaving 7 bases between the germline ends. Germline V gene lookup returns CDR1 MNHEY and CDR2 SMNVEV (reference sequence).

V and J are TRBV27 and TRBJ2-7, with 7 bases matching TRBD1. The length of the CDR3 is 17 residues. CDR1 and CDR2 from the germline V gene are MNHEY and SMNVEV (reference sequence). The V segment lost 5 bases and the J segment 1 base; nucleotides outside the gene matches: 14. The CDR3 DNA is TGTGCCAGCAGTATCATAGGGGCAGGACAGGAGTCCTACGAGCAGTACTTC. Amino acids: CASSIIGAGQESYEQYF.

The genes are TRBV27 and TRBJ2-3, with 13 bases matching TRBD2. Trimming cost V 10 bases and J 7 bases; bases outside gene matches: 14. CDR1 MNHEY and CDR2 SMNVEV come from the germline V gene (reference sequence). This CDR3 is built from 16 residues. The DNA of the CDR3 is TGTGCCACCAGCCGGAAAGGACTAGCGGGAGTATATACGCAGTATTTT. This codes for CATSRKGLAGVYTQYF.